The 11 T cell receptor beta chains below all came from one sample that was sequenced in a study of radiation and T cells in renal cell carcinoma. The table came from immunoSEQ multiplex PCR; TCRdb's copy has only in-frame clones and leaves some out. The repertoire consists of around 140,000 clones, with 88% occurring once and the leading ten covering 3.5% to 5%. As to time point: baseline pretreatment blood. Treatment described: 15 Gy SBRT to primary tumor, nephrectomy 4 weeks later. The material sequenced was blood, taken from a patient whose treatment included radiotherapy and nephrectomy. The receptors here all came from a woman aged 70-85 years with renal cell carcinoma.

The chain carries TRBV7-2 and TRBJ2-3; the D is unclear. The CDR3 extends over 16 amino acids. CDR1 SGHTA and CDR2 FQGNSA come from the germline V gene. Trimming pared 1 base from V and 0 bases from J, leaving 11 bases between. CDR3 residues: CASSLGVTPSTDTQYF. DNA of the CDR3: TGTGCCAGCAGCTTAGGGGTAACCCCTAGCACAGATACGCAGTATTTT.

The chain is built from TRBV9 and TRBJ1-2, with D hard to call. CDR1 is SGDLS, CDR2 YYNGEE, per germline. V was trimmed by 4 bases and J by 8 bases, leaving 15 bases between them. The CDR3 contains 13 residues. The CDR3 region is CASSPGGLGGYTF. The CDR3 region has the DNA TGTGCCAGCAGCCCAGGAGGGCTTGGAGGCTACACCTTC.

J is TRBJ1-5 and V is TRBV5-1; D is perhaps TRBD1 (5 bases). Trimming left V 0 bases short and J 3 bases short, with 10 bases between. This CDR3 has 15 amino acids. CDR1 and CDR2 (germline): SGHRS, YFSETQ. The CDR3 coding sequence is TGCGCCAGCAGCTTGGGGCAGGGATACAATCAGCCCCAGCATTTT. Protein sequence: CASSLGQGYNQPQHF.

The CDR3 is CASSWGSNQPQHF. DNA of the CDR3: TGTGCCAGTAGTTGGGGAAGCAATCAGCCCCAGCATTTT. V is TRBV19 and J is TRBJ1-5; D uncertain. V was cut by 5 bases and J by 1 base, with 6 bases left in between. The CDR3 loop spans 13 amino acids. Germline CDR1 LNHDA, CDR2 SQIVND (reference sequence).

The chain combines TRBV2 with TRBJ2-7, with D perhaps matching TRBD1 (5 bases). The CDR3 runs 14 residues. Germline V gives CDR1 SNHLY, CDR2 FYNNEI. Trimming took off 6 bases at V and 3 bases at J, with 15 bases between the two ends. CDR3 in amino acids: CASSLQGLYYEQYF. Written as DNA, the CDR3 is TGTGCCAGCAGCCTCCAGGGCCTCTACTACGAGCAGTACTTC. Using reference TRBV2 and TRBJ2-7 for the parts outside the CDR3, the full variable domain is EPEVTQTPSHQVTQMGQEVILRCVPISNHLYFYWYRQILGQKVEFLVSFYNNEISEKSEIFDDQFSVERPDGSNFTLKIRSTKLEDSAMYFCASSLQGLYYEQYFGPGTRLTVT.

The chain has TRBV7-2 and TRBJ1-2; no clear D gene. The CDR3 has 17 amino acids. Per germline, CDR1 SGHTA and CDR2 FQGNSA. Trimming cost V 2 bases and J 2 bases, with 18 bases left between them. This CDR3 reads CASSLRGLPGDNYGYTF. CDR3 nucleotide sequence: TGTGCCAGCAGCTTACGAGGTCTGCCGGGCGACAACTATGGCTACACCTTC.

The chain is built from TRBV19 and TRBJ1-2, with D possibly being TRBD1 (6 bases). This CDR3 region has 16 residues. Trimming pared 4 bases from V and 8 bases from J, leaving 23 bases between. CDR1 LNHDA and CDR2 SQIVND come from the germline V gene (reference sequence). The CDR3, as DNA: TGTGCCAGTAGTAATCCGAAGGGACACCAGGTGGGAGGCTACACCTTC. Protein sequence: CASSNPKGHQVGGYTF.

This clone was observed a handful of times. V and J are TRBV2 and TRBJ1-1, with unresolved D. Trimming took 5 bases from V and 5 from J, leaving 9 bases between them. The CDR3 runs 12 residues. Looked up from germline, CDR1 is SNHLY and CDR2 is FYNNEI. The CDR3 DNA is TGTGCCAGCAGTTTGCGGGATACTGAAGCTTTCTTT. Translation: CASSLRDTEAFF.

This sequence joins TRBV7-2 and TRBJ1-1; the D gene is possibly TRBD1 (5 bases). The V gene's germline CDR1 is SGHTA and CDR2 FQGNSA. This CDR3 is built from 14 residues. V lost 4 bases to trimming and J lost 1 base, with 10 bases between them. For the CDR3, the DNA is TGTGCCAGCAGCTATCGGGACTGGAACACTGAAGCTTTCTTT. This sequence encodes CASSYRDWNTEAFF. Based on the CDR3 plus reference TRBV7-2 and TRBJ1-1, the full variable domain is GAGVSQSPSNKVTEKGKDVELRCDPISGHTALYWYRQSLGQGLEFLIYFQGNSAPDKSGLPSDRFSAERTGGSVSTLTIQRTQQEDSAVYLCASSYRDWNTEAFFGQGTRLTVV.

The J gene is TRBJ2-7, the V gene TRBV18; either TRBD1 or TRBD2 may fit D (6 bases each). Germline CDR1 KGHSH, CDR2 LQKENI. This CDR3 comprises 15 residues. V dropped 0 bases and J dropped 1 base, with 10 bases sitting between them. The CDR3 loop reads CASSPPGGGSYEQYF. CDR3 bases: TGTGCCAGCTCACCACCGGGGGGCGGTTCCTACGAGCAGTACTTC.

The chain links TRBV18 to TRBJ2-1; 9 bases agree with TRBD2. V shed 4 bases, J shed 10 bases, and the junction held 11 bases outside the gene matches. The CDR3 runs to 15 residues. Germline V CDR1 and CDR2: KGHSH, LQKENI. Here the CDR3 DNA reads TGTGCCAGCTCACGACGACTAGCGGTTCTTTCCGAGCAGTTCTTC. Protein product: CASSRRLAVLSEQFF.